This TCR beta chain was identified during a study of T cells in narcolepsy. Profiled with immunoSEQ multiplex PCR; TCRdb holds only in-frame clones, not every one. The data hold tens of thousands of clones, with roughly 87% observed a single time. This CDR3 has 15 amino acids. CDR1 is SGHTA, CDR2 FQGTGA, per germline. Trimming took 4 bases from V and 10 from J, leaving 20 bases between them. Whole-study results and caveats: Blood of same and different patients, but not healthy controls, reportedly held recurring autoreactive clonotypes. Autoreactive clone sequences were missing from some blood memory CD4+ repertoires. Autoreactive HCRT-specific and TRIB2-specific clonotypes were marked in same-patient CSF-versus-blood CD4+ comparisons.

Remarks on this clone: What it binds is not known.

The TCR was taken from a human donor in good health. Sequences were obtained from memory (CD45RA-) CD4+ T cells from blood. The chain is built from TRBV7-3 and TRBJ2-1; D may be TRBD1 or TRBD2 (6 bases each). CDR3 DNA: TGTGCCAGCAGCTCCGGGGGCAGGGGCCTCGTGGAGCAGTTCTTC. Its protein is CASSSGGRGLVEQFF.